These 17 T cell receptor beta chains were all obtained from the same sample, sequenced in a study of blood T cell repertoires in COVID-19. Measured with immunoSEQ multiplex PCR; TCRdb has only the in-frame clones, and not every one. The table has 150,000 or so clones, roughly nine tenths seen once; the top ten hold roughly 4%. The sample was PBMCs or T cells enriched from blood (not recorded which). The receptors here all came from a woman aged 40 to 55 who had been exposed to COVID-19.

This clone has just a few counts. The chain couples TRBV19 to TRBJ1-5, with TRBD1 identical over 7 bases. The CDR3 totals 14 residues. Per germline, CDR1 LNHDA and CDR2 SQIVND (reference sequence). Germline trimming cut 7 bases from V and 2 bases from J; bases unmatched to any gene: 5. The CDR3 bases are TGTGCCAGTATAGGGGGCTCGGGCAATCAGCCCCAGCATTTT. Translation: CASIGGSGNQPQHF.

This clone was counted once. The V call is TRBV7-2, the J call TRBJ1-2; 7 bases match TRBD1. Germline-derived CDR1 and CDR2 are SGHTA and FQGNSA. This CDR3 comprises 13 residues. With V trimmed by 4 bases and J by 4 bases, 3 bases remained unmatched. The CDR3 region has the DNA TGTGCCAGCAGCTCAGGGACAGTCTATGGCTACACCTTC. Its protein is CASSSGTVYGYTF.

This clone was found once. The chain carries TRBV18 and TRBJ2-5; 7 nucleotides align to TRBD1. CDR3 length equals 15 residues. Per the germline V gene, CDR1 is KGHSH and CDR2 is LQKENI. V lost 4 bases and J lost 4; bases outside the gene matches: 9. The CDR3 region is CASSLTGVPPETQYF. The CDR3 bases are TGTGCCAGCTCACTAACAGGGGTACCCCCAGAGACCCAGTACTTC.

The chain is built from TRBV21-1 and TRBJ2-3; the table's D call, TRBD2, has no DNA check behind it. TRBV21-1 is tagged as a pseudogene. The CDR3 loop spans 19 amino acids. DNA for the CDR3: TGTGCCAGCAGCGCATCACCCGCAGCCGGGGGTCTCAGCACAGATACGCAGTATTTT. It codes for CASSASPAAGGLSTDTQYF.

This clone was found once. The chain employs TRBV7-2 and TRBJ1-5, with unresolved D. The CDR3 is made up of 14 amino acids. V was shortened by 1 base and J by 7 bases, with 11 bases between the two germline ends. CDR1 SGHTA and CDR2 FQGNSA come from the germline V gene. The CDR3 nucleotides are TGTGCCAGCAGCTTAGGAGGGCCCGGACAGCCCCAGCATTTT. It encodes CASSLGGPGQPQHF.

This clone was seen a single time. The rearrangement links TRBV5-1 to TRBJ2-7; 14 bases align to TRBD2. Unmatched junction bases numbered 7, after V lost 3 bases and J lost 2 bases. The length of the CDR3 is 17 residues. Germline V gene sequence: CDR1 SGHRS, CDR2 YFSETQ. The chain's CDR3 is CASSYRGLAGAPYEQYF. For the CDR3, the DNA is TGCGCCAGCAGCTACAGGGGACTAGCGGGGGCCCCCTACGAGCAGTACTTC. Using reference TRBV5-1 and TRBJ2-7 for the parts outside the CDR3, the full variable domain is KAGVTQTPRYLIKTRGQQVTLSCSPISGHRSVSWYQQTPGQGLQFLFEYFSETQRNKGNFPGRFSGRQFSNSRSEMNVSTLELGDSALYLCASSYRGLAGAPYEQYFGPGTRLTVT.

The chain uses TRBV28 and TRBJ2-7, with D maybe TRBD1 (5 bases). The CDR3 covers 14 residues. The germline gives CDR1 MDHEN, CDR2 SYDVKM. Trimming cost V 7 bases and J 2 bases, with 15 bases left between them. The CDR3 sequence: CASKNTGKPYEQYF. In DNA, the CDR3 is TGTGCCAGCAAAAACACAGGCAAACCCTACGAGCAGTACTTC.

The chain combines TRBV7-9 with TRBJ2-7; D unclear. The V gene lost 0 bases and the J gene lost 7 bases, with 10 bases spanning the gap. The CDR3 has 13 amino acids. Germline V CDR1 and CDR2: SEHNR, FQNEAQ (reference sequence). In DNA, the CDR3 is TGTGCCAGCAGCTTAGCTGTGCAACGGGAGCAGTACTTC. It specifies CASSLAVQREQYF.

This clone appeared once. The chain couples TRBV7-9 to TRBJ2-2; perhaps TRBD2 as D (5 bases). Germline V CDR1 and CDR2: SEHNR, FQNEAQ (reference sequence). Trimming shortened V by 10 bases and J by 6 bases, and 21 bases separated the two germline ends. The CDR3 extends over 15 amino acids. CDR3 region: CATSPLAPGAGELFF. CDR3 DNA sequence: TGTGCCACCTCCCCCTTAGCCCCCGGGGCCGGGGAGCTGTTTTTT.

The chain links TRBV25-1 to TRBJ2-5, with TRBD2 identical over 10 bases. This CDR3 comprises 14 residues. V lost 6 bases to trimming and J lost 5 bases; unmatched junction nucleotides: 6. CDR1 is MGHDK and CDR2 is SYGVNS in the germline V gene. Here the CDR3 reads CASRGSGRWETQYF. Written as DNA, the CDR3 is TGTGCCAGCAGAGGTAGCGGGAGGTGGGAGACCCAGTACTTC.

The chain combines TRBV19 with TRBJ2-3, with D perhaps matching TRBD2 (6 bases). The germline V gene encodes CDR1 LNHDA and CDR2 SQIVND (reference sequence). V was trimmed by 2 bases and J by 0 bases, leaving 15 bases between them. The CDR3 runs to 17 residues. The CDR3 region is CASSISGGPISTDTQYF. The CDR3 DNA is TGTGCCAGTAGTATAAGTGGAGGGCCTATTAGCACAGATACGCAGTATTTT.

CDR3: CASRETVSSYNSPLHF. The DNA for the CDR3 is TGTGCCAGCAGAGAGACAGTGAGCTCCTATAATTCACCCCTCCACTTT. This rearrangement joins TRBV25-1 to TRBJ1-6; maybe TRBD1 (5 bases). Trimming shortened V by 6 bases and J by 0 bases, and 12 bases separated the two germline ends. The CDR3 length is 16 residues. Germline lookup yields CDR1 MGHDK and CDR2 SYGVNS.

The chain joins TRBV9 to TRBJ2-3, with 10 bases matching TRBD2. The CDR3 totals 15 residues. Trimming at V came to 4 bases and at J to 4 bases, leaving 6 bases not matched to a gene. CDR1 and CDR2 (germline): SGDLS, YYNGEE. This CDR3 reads CASSRSGRAADTQYF. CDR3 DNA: TGTGCCAGCAGCAGGAGCGGGAGGGCCGCAGATACGCAGTATTTT.

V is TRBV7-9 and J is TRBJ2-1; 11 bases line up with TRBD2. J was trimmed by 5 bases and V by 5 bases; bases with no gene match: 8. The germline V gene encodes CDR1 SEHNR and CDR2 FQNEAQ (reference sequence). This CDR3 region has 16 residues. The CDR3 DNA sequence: TGTGCCAGCAGCCGAGCGCCGGGACTAGCGGACAATGAGCAGTTCTTC. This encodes CASSRAPGLADNEQFF.

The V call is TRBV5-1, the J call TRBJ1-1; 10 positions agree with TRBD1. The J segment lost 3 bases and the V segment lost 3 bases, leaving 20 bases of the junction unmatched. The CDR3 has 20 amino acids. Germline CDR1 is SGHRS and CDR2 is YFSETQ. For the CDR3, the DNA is TGCGCCAGCAGCTCGAGACAGGGGGCAGAGAAGAATATCAGGGACACTGAAGCTTTCTTT. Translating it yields CASSSRQGAEKNIRDTEAFF.

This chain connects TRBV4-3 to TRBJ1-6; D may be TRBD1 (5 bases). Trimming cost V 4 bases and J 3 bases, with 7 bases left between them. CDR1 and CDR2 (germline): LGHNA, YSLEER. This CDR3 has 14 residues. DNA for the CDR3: TGCGCCAGCAGCCTGGACAACTATAATTCACCCCTCCACTTT. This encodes CASSLDNYNSPLHF.

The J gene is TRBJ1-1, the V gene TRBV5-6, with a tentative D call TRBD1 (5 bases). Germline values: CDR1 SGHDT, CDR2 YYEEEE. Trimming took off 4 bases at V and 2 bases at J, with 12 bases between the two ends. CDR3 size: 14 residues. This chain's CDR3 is CASSLPGINTEAFF. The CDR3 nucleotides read TGTGCCAGCAGCCTCCCAGGGATAAACACTGAAGCTTTCTTT.